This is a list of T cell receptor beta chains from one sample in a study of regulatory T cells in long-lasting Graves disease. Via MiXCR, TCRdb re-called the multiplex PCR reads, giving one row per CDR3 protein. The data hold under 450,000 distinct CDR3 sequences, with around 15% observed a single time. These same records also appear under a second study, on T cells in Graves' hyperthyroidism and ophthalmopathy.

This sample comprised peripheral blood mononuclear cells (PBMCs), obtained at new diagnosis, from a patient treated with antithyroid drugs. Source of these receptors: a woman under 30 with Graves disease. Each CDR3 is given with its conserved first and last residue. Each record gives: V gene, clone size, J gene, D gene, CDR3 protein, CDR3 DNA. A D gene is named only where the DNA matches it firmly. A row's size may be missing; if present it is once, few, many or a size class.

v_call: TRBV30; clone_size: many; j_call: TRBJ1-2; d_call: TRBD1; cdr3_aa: CAWSTETQGAAYYGYTF; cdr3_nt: TGTGCCTGGAGTACGGAGACGCAGGGGGCGGCTTATTATGGCTACACCTTC
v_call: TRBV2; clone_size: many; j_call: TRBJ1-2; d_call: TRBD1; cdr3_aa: CARKQGNLDYTF; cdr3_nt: TGTGCCAGGAAACAGGGGAACTTAGACTACACCTTC
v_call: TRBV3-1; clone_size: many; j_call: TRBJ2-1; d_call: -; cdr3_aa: CASSQSQLNEQFF; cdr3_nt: TGTGCCAGCAGCCAATCCCAACTCAATGAGCAGTTCTTC
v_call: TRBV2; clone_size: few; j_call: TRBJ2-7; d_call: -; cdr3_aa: CASSKGPEHYEQYF; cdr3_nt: TGTGCCAGCAGTAAAGGGCCGGAACACTACGAGCAGTACTTC
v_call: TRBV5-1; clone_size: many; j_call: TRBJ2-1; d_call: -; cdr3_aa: CASSWLGYNEQFF; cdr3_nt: TGCGCCAGCAGCTGGCTAGGGTACAATGAGCAGTTCTTC
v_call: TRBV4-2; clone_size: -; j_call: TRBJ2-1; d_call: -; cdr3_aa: CASSDGGRNEQFF; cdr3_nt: TGTGCCAGCAGCGACGGGGGGCGAAATGAGCAGTTCTTC
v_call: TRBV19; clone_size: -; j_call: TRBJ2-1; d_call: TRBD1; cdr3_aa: CASSTLRDRVNEQFF; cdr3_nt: TGTGCCAGTAGTACCCTCCGGGACAGGGTAAATGAGCAGTTCTTC
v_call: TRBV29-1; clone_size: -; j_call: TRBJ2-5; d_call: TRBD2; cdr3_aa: CSASGGAETQYF; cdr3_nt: TGCAGCGCAAGCGGGGGGGCTGAGACCCAGTACTTC
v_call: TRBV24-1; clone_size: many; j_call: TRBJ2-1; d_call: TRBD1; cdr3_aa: CATSERRTGGKNEQFF; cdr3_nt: TGTGCCACCAGTGAAAGACGGACAGGGGGCAAGAATGAGCAGTTCTTC
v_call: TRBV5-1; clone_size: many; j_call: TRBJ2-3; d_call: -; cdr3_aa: CASSPLWRDTQYF; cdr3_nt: TGCGCCAGCAGCCCCCTTTGGAGAGATACGCAGTATTTT
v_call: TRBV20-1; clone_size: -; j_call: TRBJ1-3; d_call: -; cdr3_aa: CSALGRGGNTIYF; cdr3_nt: TGCAGTGCGTTGGGGCGGGGTGGAAACACCATATATTTT
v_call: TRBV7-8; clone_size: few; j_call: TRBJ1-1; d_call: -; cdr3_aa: CASSLGRYPGELNTEAFF; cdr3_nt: TGTGCCAGCAGCTTAGGAAGATACCCAGGGGAGTTGAACACTGAAGCTTTCTTT
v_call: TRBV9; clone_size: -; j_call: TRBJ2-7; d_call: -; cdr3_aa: CASSVGDNSYEQYF; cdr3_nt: TGTGCCAGCAGCGTAGGGGACAACTCCTACGAGCAGTACTTC
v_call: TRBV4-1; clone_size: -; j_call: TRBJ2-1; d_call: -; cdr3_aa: CASSQDPPGYGIDEQFF; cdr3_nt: TGCGCCAGCAGCCAAGACCCCCCGGGATACGGTATAGATGAGCAGTTCTTC
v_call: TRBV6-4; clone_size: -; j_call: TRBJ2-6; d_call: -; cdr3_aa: CASSDSSTDSGANVLTF; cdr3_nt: TGTGCCAGCAGTGACTCCTCGACCGACTCTGGGGCCAACGTCCTGACTTTC
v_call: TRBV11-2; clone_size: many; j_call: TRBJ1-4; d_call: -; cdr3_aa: CASSLVSDEKLFF; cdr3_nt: TGTGCCAGCAGCTTAGTATCAGACGAAAAACTGTTTTTT
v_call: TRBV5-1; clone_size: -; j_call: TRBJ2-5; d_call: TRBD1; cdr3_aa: CASSSVTGGLQETQYF; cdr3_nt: TGCGCCAGCAGCTCGGTGACAGGGGGACTCCAAGAGACCCAGTACTTC
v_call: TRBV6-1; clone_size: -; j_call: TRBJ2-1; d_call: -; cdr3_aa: CASSTQTRRVGEQFF; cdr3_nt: TGTGCCAGCAGTACCCAGACTAGAAGGGTGGGTGAGCAGTTCTTC
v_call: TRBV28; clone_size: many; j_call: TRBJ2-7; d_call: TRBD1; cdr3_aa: CASSLNRGAGYEQYF; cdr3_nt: TGTGCCAGCAGTTTAAACAGGGGTGCTGGGTACGAGCAGTACTTC
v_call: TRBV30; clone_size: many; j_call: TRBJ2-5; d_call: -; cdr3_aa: CAWRPGQETQYF; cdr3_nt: TGTGCCTGGAGACCGGGGCAAGAGACCCAGTACTTC